A selection of T cell receptor beta chains follows, all from one sample in a study of T cell responses to AZD1222 COVID-19 vaccine. Libraries were prepared by immunoSEQ multiplex PCR; TCRdb keeps only in-frame clonotypes and omits some of them. Of under 100,000 clones listed, 88% are singletons. The source material was peripheral blood, sampled on day 0 of AZD1222 vaccination. These receptors were obtained from an adult in good health. Each CDR3 is given with its conserved first and last residue. Fields, in order: V gene, clone size, D gene, J gene, CDR3 protein, CDR3 DNA. D genes are given only for firm matches. Size values are once, few and many counts, or a class for expanded clones, and some rows have none.

TRBV5-1	-	TRBD1	TRBJ2-1	CASSSGGHNEQFF	TGCGCCAGCAGCTCAGGGGGCCACAATGAGCAGTTCTTC
TRBV5-1	-	TRBD2	TRBJ2-1	CASSLIASGRSNEQFF	TGCGCCAGCAGCTTGATTGCTAGCGGGAGAAGTAATGAGCAGTTCTTC
TRBV5-4	-	TRBD1	TRBJ1-2	CASSGTAISYGYTF	TGTGCCAGCAGTGGGACAGCCATTTCCTATGGCTACACCTTC
TRBV6-5	-	-	TRBJ1-5	CASSRATGGQPQHF	TGTGCCAGCAGCCGAGCGACCGGGGGACAGCCCCAGCATTTT
TRBV18	-	TRBD1	TRBJ1-6	CASSPGTGLNSPLHF	TGTGCCAGCTCTCCCGGGACAGGGTTGAATTCACCCCTCCACTTT
TRBV11-3	-	-	TRBJ2-5	CASSSHGGETQYF	TGTGCCAGCAGCTCGCACGGGGGAGAGACCCAGTACTTC
TRBV19	-	TRBD1	TRBJ2-6	CASSIFGQGLAGANVLTF	TGTGCCAGTAGTATCTTCGGACAGGGGTTGGCTGGGGCCAACGTCCTGACTTTC
TRBV11-2	-	-	TRBJ2-7	CASSLGFGSTYEQYF	TGTGCCAGCAGCTTGGGATTCGGTTCCACCTACGAGCAGTACTTC
TRBV19	once	-	TRBJ1-5	CASSPDRGAGGSNQPQHF	TGTGCCAGTAGTCCCGACCGGGGAGCTGGGGGAAGCAATCAGCCCCAGCATTTT
TRBV5-1	-	-	TRBJ1-1	CASSPGIGNTEAFF	TGCGCCAGCAGCCCAGGGATCGGGAACACTGAAGCTTTCTTT
TRBV19	-	-	TRBJ1-5	CASSMDQGVSQPQHF	TGTGCCAGTAGTATGGACCAAGGGGTGAGTCAGCCCCAGCATTTT
TRBV6-5	-	-	TRBJ1-1	CAGTDRSGDTEAFF	TGTGCCGGTACAGACAGGTCGGGGGACACTGAAGCTTTCTTT
TRBV5-6	-	TRBD2	TRBJ2-1	CASSSLTSGRRQYNEQFF	TGTGCCAGCAGCTCGTTGACTAGCGGGAGACGACAATACAATGAGCAGTTCTTC
TRBV7-9	-	-	TRBJ1-5	CASSSRDMGPNQPQHF	TGTGCCAGCAGCAGCCGGGACATGGGTCCTAATCAGCCCCAGCATTTT
TRBV25-1	-	-	TRBJ2-5	CASNPGSQETQYF	TGTGCCAGCAACCCAGGGAGCCAAGAGACCCAGTACTTC
TRBV4-1	-	TRBD1	TRBJ2-1	CASSQPTGSNEQFF	TGCGCCAGCAGCCAACCGACAGGGTCTAATGAGCAGTTCTTC
TRBV19	-	-	TRBJ2-4	CASSIPSGLAKNIQYF	TGTGCCAGTAGTATCCCCTCCGGACTAGCCAAAAACATTCAGTACTTC
TRBV20-1	-	-	TRBJ1-6	CSASSGQRVYSPLHF	TGCAGTGCTAGTTCCGGACAGAGGGTTTACTCACCCCTCCACTTT
TRBV9	-	-	TRBJ1-2	CASSVGPGSSGYTF	TGTGCCAGCAGCGTAGGGCCGGGGTCGAGTGGCTACACCTTC
TRBV6-4	-	-	TRBJ2-1	CASSDPLSHEQFF	TGTGCCAGCAGTGACCCCCTATCCCATGAGCAGTTCTTC
TRBV3-1/TRBV3-2	-	-	TRBJ2-7	CASSQAGTEQYF	TGTGCCAGCAGCCAAGCCGGGACCGAGCAGTACTTC
TRBV13	-	-	TRBJ2-5	CASSLENSEETQYF	TGTGCCAGCAGCTTAGAGAACAGCGAAGAGACCCAGTACTTC
TRBV28	-	-	TRBJ1-5	CASAWGKGNQPQHF	TGTGCCAGCGCATGGGGTAAGGGCAATCAGCCCCAGCATTTT
TRBV28	-	-	TRBJ2-7	CASSLFKAYEQYF	TGTGCCAGCAGTTTATTCAAGGCCTACGAGCAGTACTTC
TRBV18	-	TRBD1	TRBJ2-7	CASSPRQGDYEQYF	TGTGCCAGCTCACCCCGACAGGGGGACTACGAGCAGTACTTC
TRBV30	-	-	TRBJ1-1	CAWSWGGTSNTEAFF	TGTGCCTGGAGTTGGGGAGGGACTTCGAACACTGAAGCTTTCTTT
TRBV3-1/TRBV3-2	once	-	TRBJ2-1	CASSHGGFYNEQFF	TGTGCCAGCAGCCATGGGGGTTTCTACAATGAGCAGTTCTTC
TRBV5-1	-	TRBD2	TRBJ2-7	CASSLIERDAGEQYF	TGCGCCAGCAGCTTGATTGAGCGGGACGCGGGCGAGCAGTACTTC
TRBV4-2	-	TRBD1	TRBJ2-6	CASSYRTGGSSGANVLTF	TGTGCCAGCAGCTACCGGACAGGGGGATCCTCTGGGGCCAACGTCCTGACTTTC
TRBV19	-	-	TRBJ1-1	CASSNWEPLNTEAFF	TGTGCCAGTAGTAATTGGGAGCCCTTGAACACTGAAGCTTTCTTT
TRBV5-1	-	-	TRBJ1-2	CASSLTENYGYTF	TGCGCCAGCAGCTTAACAGAGAACTATGGCTACACCTTC
TRBV24-1	-	-	TRBJ2-7	CATSVFGGTDYEQYF	TGTGCCACCAGTGTTTTTGGGGGAACGGACTACGAGCAGTACTTC
TRBV18	-	TRBD1	TRBJ2-5	CASSPSDRVQETQYF	TGTGCCAGCTCACCTTCGGACAGGGTCCAAGAGACCCAGTACTTC
TRBV9	-	-	TRBJ2-7	CASSVGGGDSSYEQYF	TGTGCCAGCAGCGTAGGGGGAGGGGACAGCTCCTACGAGCAGTACTTC
TRBV27	-	TRBD1	TRBJ2-7	CASSLRQGYEQYF	TGTGCCAGCAGTTTACGACAGGGATACGAGCAGTACTTC
TRBV5-4	-	-	TRBJ1-1	CASSLDGVAEAFF	TGTGCCAGCAGCTTGGACGGGGTTGCTGAAGCTTTCTTT
TRBV29-1	-	TRBD1	TRBJ1-3	CSVGTGQSSGNTIYF	TGCAGCGTTGGGACAGGGCAGAGCTCTGGAAACACCATATATTTT
TRBV6-5	-	-	TRBJ1-2	CASSYYGQYYGYTF	TGTGCCAGCAGTTACTACGGTCAATACTATGGCTACACCTTC
TRBV28	-	-	TRBJ2-7	CASSRGTAASYEQYF	TGTGCCAGCAGTCGGGGGACAGCAGCGTCCTACGAGCAGTACTTC
TRBV11-2	-	TRBD2	TRBJ2-1	CASSLDRLWGSGYYNEQFF	TGTGCCAGCAGCTTAGATCGACTGTGGGGTAGCGGGTACTACAATGAGCAGTTCTTC
TRBV2	once	-	TRBJ1-2	CASSDRWRQGYGYTF	TGTGCCAGCAGTGATCGGTGGAGGCAGGGTTATGGCTACACCTTC
TRBV28	few	-	TRBJ1-2	CATSLGRLYGYTF	TGTGCCACCAGCCTTGGGCGGCTCTATGGCTACACCTTC
TRBV28	-	-	TRBJ1-2	CASRQQGIDGYTF	TGTGCCAGCAGGCAACAGGGTATAGATGGCTACACCTTC
TRBV6-4	-	-	TRBJ2-1	CASSPGLADQAEQFF	TGTGCCAGCAGTCCCGGGTTAGCGGATCAGGCTGAGCAGTTCTTC
TRBV6-5	-	-	TRBJ1-2	CASSYPNSYGYTF	TGTGCCAGCAGTTACCCGAACAGCTATGGCTACACCTTC
TRBV23-1	-	TRBD2	TRBJ2-1	CASRNLGEGGYNEQFF	TGCGCCAGCAGGAACTTAGGGGAGGGCGGGTACAATGAGCAGTTCTTC
TRBV25-1	-	-	TRBJ1-6	CASSVQGFDSPLHF	TGTGCCAGCAGTGTACAGGGTTTTGATTCACCCCTCCACTTT
TRBV5-5	few	TRBD1	TRBJ2-7	CASSGGRGQGHEQYF	TGTGCCAGCAGCGGGGGTCGGGGACAGGGCCACGAGCAGTACTTC
TRBV25-1	-	-	TRBJ2-5	CASSDSLSQETQYF	TGTGCCAGCAGTGATAGCCTATCCCAAGAGACCCAGTACTTC
TRBV5-4	-	-	TRBJ2-3	CASSLEAISTDTQYF	TGTGCCAGCAGCTTGGAAGCGATTAGCACAGATACGCAGTATTTT
TRBV5-1	-	-	TRBJ1-1	CASSGKSGVSTEAFF	TGCGCCAGCAGCGGAAAGTCAGGGGTGAGCACTGAAGCTTTCTTT
TRBV27	-	-	TRBJ1-2	CASSGVGAYYGYTF	TGTGCCAGCAGTGGAGTCGGGGCGTACTATGGCTACACCTTC
TRBV18	-	-	TRBJ1-5	CASSPDSNQPQHF	TGTGCCAGCTCACCCGATAGCAATCAGCCCCAGCATTTT
TRBV30	-	-	TRBJ2-5	CAWSRGPSRAQETQYF	TGTGCCTGGTCCCGTGGACCGAGCAGGGCCCAAGAGACCCAGTACTTC
TRBV18	-	TRBD1	TRBJ2-1	CASSPQDREQFF	TGTGCCAGCTCACCACAGGACAGGGAGCAGTTCTTC